One and the same sample provided the 23 T cell receptor beta chains below, sequenced in a study of T cells in Graves' hyperthyroidism and ophthalmopathy. The source material, RNA transcripts, was used to amplify TCR beta CDR3 regions. When the TCR CDR3 underwent first-round RT-PCR, the HTBI primer set was used. TCRdb analysed the multiplex PCR reads with MiXCR anew, one entry per CDR3 protein. The table has under 350,000 distinct CDR3 sequences, approximately 15% seen once. Sequences were obtained from blood. These receptors originate from a woman between 40 and 50 years old with Graves' hyperthyroidism.

This clonotype was observed many times. This chain links TRBV24-1 with TRBJ2-3, with 7 bases identical to TRBD2. This CDR3 region has 16 residues. The V segment lost 3 bases and the J segment 6 bases; nucleotides outside the gene matches: 11. Germline CDR1 reads KGHDR; CDR2 reads SFDVKD. DNA of the CDR3: TGTGCCACCAGTGATATCGCGGGAGCTCGGAGGGATACGCAGTATTTT. Amino acid sequence: CATSDIAGARRDTQYF.

At least ten counts were recorded for this clonotype. This sequence may be a read error, since a much larger clone differs from it by one base. This chain connects TRBV27 to TRBJ2-1, with D perhaps being TRBD1 or TRBD2 (5 bases each). Trimming shortened V by 8 bases and J by 9 bases, and 20 bases separated the two germline ends. The length of the CDR3 is 14 residues. Germline loops: CDR1 MNHEY, CDR2 SMNVEV (reference sequence). The CDR3 region is CASGLGVVAGEQFF. CDR3 bases: TGTGCCAGCGGCTTAGGGGTAGTGGCGGGTGAGCAGTTCTTC.

This clonotype has only a few counts. The chain is built from TRBV3-1 and TRBJ1-6, with D perhaps matching TRBD1 (6 bases). Per the germline V gene, CDR1 is LGHDT and CDR2 is YNNKEL (reference sequence). The CDR3 covers 15 residues. The germline V and J ends were trimmed by 6 bases and 4 bases, with 13 bases remaining between them. The CDR3 DNA sequence: TGTGCCAGCAGAGACGGGACAACGTATAATTCACCCCTCCACTTT. This encodes CASRDGTTYNSPLHF.

This clonotype showed up many times. The chain has TRBV2 and TRBJ2-2; no reliable D call. The CDR3 spans 15 residues. Germline loops: CDR1 SNHLY, CDR2 FYNNEI. Between the trimmed V and J ends, which lost 5 bases and 3 bases, there was a span of 13 bases. DNA of the CDR3: TGTGCCAGCAGTAGGGAAAGAATGGACACCGGGGAGCTGTTTTTT. Translating it yields CASSRERMDTGELFF.

This clonotype was recorded at least ten times. This chain joins TRBV6-2 or TRBV6-3 and TRBJ2-2, with D perhaps matching TRBD2 (5 bases). With 7 bases removed from V and 1 base from J, the gap between germline ends came to 10 bases. Germline CDR1 reads MNHEY; CDR2 reads SVGEGT. The CDR3 runs 14 residues. The CDR3 region has the DNA TGTGCCAGCACCAGCGGCGTGAACACCGGGGAGCTGTTTTTT. Its translation: CASTSGVNTGELFF.

In nucleotides, the CDR3 is TGTGCCAGCAGCGCGGGACAGGGGAATGGAAACACCATATATTTT. This codes for CASSAGQGNGNTIYF. The chain couples TRBV2 to TRBJ1-3, with 10 bases identical to TRBD1. This CDR3 has 15 residues. CDR1 is SNHLY and CDR2 is FYNNEI in the germline V gene. The ends lost 6 bases at V and 3 bases at J; junction bases unmatched: 5.

This clonotype was found many times. The chain carries TRBV12-3 or TRBV12-4 and TRBJ2-5; 7 nucleotides line up with TRBD2. V lost 5 bases, J lost 2 bases, and 2 bases stayed unmatched. The CDR3 has 13 residues. The CDR3 coding sequence is TGTGCCAGCAGTGGGGGGGATCAAGAGACCCAGTACTTC. As protein: CASSGGDQETQYF.

This chain joins TRBV7-9 and TRBJ2-1; maybe TRBD2 (6 bases). The V end was cut by 1 base, the J end by 0 bases, with 13 bases between. Germline loops: CDR1 SEHNR, CDR2 FQNEAQ (reference sequence). CDR3 length equals 17 residues. CDR3: CASSLGGLVSSYNEQFF. The CDR3, as DNA: TGTGCCAGCAGCTTAGGGGGACTGGTCAGCTCCTACAATGAGCAGTTCTTC.

This clonotype was detected ten times or more. The chain uses TRBV29-1 and TRBJ2-5; D remains unclear. The CDR3 has 12 amino acids. The V end lost 4 bases, the J end lost 1 base, and 7 bases lay between the germline ends. Germline V gives CDR1 SQVTM, CDR2 ANQGSEA. The CDR3 here is CSVGTAQETQYF. The CDR3, as DNA: TGCAGCGTTGGAACAGCCCAAGAGACCCAGTACTTC.

This clonotype was detected ten times or more. DNA for the CDR3: TGCAGTGCCATCGACAACACTGAAGCTTTCTTT. Protein sequence: CSAIDNTEAFF. The chain recombines TRBV20-1 with TRBJ1-1; the D is unclear. The germline V and J ends were trimmed by 6 bases and 2 bases, with 7 bases remaining between them. The CDR3 loop spans 11 amino acids. Germline V gene lookup returns CDR1 DFQATT and CDR2 SNEGSKA (reference sequence).

This clonotype was seen at least ten times. This sequence joins TRBV28 and TRBJ2-2; 14 bases align to TRBD2. CDR3 length: 18 amino acids. Germline V gene data show CDR1 as MDHEN and CDR2 as SYDVKM. The ends lost 6 bases at V and 0 bases at J; junction bases unmatched: 6. CDR3 sequence: CASSRLAGGSANTGELFF. In DNA form, the CDR3 reads TGTGCCAGCAGCCGACTAGCGGGAGGGTCAGCGAACACCGGGGAGCTGTTTTTT. Filled out from reference TRBV28 and TRBJ2-2, the complete variable domain reads DVKVTQSSRYLVKRTGEKVFLECVQDMDHENMFWYRQDPGLGLRLIYFSYDVKMKEKGDIPEGYSVSREKKERFSLILESASTNQTSMYLCASSRLAGGSANTGELFFGEGSRLTVL.

Ten or more counts support this clonotype. The CDR3 DNA sequence: TGCGCCAGCAGCCAATTGGGACTGGGGGGGTCTGAAGCTTTCTTT. Encoded protein: CASSQLGLGGSEAFF. The chain couples TRBV4-1 to TRBJ1-1; D is perhaps TRBD1 (5 bases). CDR3 length equals 15 residues. Trimming took 2 bases from V and 6 from J, leaving 16 bases between them. From germline, CDR1 is MGHRA and CDR2 YSYEKL.

This clonotype was found many times. The chain is built from TRBV18 and TRBJ2-1, with D possibly being TRBD2 (5 bases). Between the trimmed V and J ends, which lost 7 bases and 7 bases, there was a span of 8 bases. The CDR3 contains 11 residues. The germline V gene encodes CDR1 KGHSH and CDR2 LQKENI. The CDR3: CASLGGNEQFF. CDR3 coding DNA: TGTGCCAGCTTAGGAGGAAATGAGCAGTTCTTC.

The sample holds many counts of this clonotype. The rearrangement joins TRBV6-1 to TRBJ2-7, with 10 positions matching TRBD1. With 5 bases clipped from V and 4 bases from J, the junction kept 8 bases outside the gene matches. The CDR3 has 15 amino acids. Germline V gene lookup returns CDR1 MNHNS and CDR2 SASEGT. The CDR3 DNA follows: TGTGCCAGCAGTTCTCCGGGACAGGGGTATTACGAGCAGTACTTC. Translated: CASSSPGQGYYEQYF.

This clonotype was seen ten or more times. The rearrangement links TRBV2 to TRBJ2-1, with D perhaps matching TRBD1 (6 bases). V shed 4 bases and J shed 0 bases, with 19 bases lying between them. Per germline, CDR1 SNHLY and CDR2 FYNNEI. The CDR3 contains 18 residues. CDR3 residues: CASSVVTGQRSSYNEQFF. The DNA for the CDR3 is TGTGCCAGCAGTGTAGTAACGGGACAACGAAGCTCCTACAATGAGCAGTTCTTC.

The CDR3 sequence is CASSKPGQGGSNQPQHF. CDR3 DNA: TGTGCCAGCAGCAAACCCGGACAGGGTGGAAGCAATCAGCCCCAGCATTTT. J is TRBJ1-5 and V is TRBV12-3 or TRBV12-4; TRBD1 matches at 8 bases. V trimming: 6 bases; J trimming: 1 base; junction bases outside the gene matches: 11. The CDR3 is 17 residues long.

This clonotype was detected only a few times. The genes are TRBV6-5 and TRBJ1-3, with TRBD1 as a possible D gene (6 bases). Trimming left V 2 bases short and J 0 bases short, with 11 bases between. This CDR3 comprises 16 residues. CDR1 and CDR2 (germline): MNHEY, SVGAGI. CDR3 in DNA: TGTGCCAGCAGTTACACGGGGGCGGACTCTGGAAACACCATATATTTT. Translating it yields CASSYTGADSGNTIYF.

This clonotype was detected ten times or more. The chain recombines TRBV29-1 with TRBJ2-5; no clear D gene. The CDR3 loop spans 13 amino acids. V lost 4 bases, J lost 0 bases, and 9 bases lay in between. Germline-derived CDR1 and CDR2 are SQVTM and ANQGSEA. The CDR3 nucleotides are TGCAGCGTTGTGACACAGTACCAAGAGACCCAGTACTTC. Protein sequence: CSVVTQYQETQYF.

The chain is built from TRBV5-6 and TRBJ2-7, with no clear D. The germline V and J ends were trimmed by 1 base and 3 bases, with 14 bases remaining between them. The CDR3 runs to 15 residues. Germline V gene sequence: CDR1 SGHDT, CDR2 YYEEEE. As DNA, the CDR3 is TGTGCCAGCAGCTTGTTAGGTACGGAATACTACGAGCAGTACTTC. It codes for CASSLLGTEYYEQYF.

The rearrangement links TRBV27 to TRBJ1-6, with unresolved D. The CDR3 extends over 16 amino acids. The germline gives CDR1 MNHEY, CDR2 SMNVEV (reference sequence). Deletions cut 3 bases from V and 0 bases from J, with 9 bases between. The CDR3 sequence is CASSFTLSSYNSPLHF. DNA of the CDR3: TGTGCCAGCAGTTTTACGCTGAGCTCCTATAATTCACCCCTCCACTTT.

In its sample, this clonotype was seen a few times. A much larger clone lies a single base off, so this may be a read error. The chain couples TRBV2 to TRBJ1-6; 8 nucleotides align to TRBD1. The CDR3 is 14 residues long. Trimming took 3 bases from V and 9 from J; bases not matched to a gene: 4. Germline V lookup: CDR1 SNHLY, CDR2 FYNNEI. CDR3 in amino acids: CASSDGQGPSPLHF. CDR3 sequence (DNA): TGTGCCAGCAGTGATGGACAGGGTCCTTCACCCCTCCACTTT.

This clonotype was seen many times. The chain carries TRBV5-1 and TRBJ2-2; no firm D call. Germline V lookup: CDR1 SGHRS, CDR2 YFSETQ. The length of the CDR3 is 13 residues. V was trimmed by 0 bases and J by 7 bases, leaving 7 bases between them. The DNA for the CDR3 is TGCGCCAGCAGCTTGGCAACAGTCGGGGAGCTGTTTTTT. Its translation: CASSLATVGELFF.

This clonotype has ten or more counts. This sequence joins TRBV2 and TRBJ1-1; 8 bases are shared with TRBD1. There are 13 residues in the CDR3. The V gene's germline CDR1 is SNHLY and CDR2 FYNNEI. Losses at the gene ends were 6 bases for V and 4 bases for J; bases not matched to a gene: 4. CDR3 nucleotides: TGTGCCAGCAGCTTTGACAGGGGCACTGAAGCTTTCTTT. Protein product: CASSFDRGTEAFF.